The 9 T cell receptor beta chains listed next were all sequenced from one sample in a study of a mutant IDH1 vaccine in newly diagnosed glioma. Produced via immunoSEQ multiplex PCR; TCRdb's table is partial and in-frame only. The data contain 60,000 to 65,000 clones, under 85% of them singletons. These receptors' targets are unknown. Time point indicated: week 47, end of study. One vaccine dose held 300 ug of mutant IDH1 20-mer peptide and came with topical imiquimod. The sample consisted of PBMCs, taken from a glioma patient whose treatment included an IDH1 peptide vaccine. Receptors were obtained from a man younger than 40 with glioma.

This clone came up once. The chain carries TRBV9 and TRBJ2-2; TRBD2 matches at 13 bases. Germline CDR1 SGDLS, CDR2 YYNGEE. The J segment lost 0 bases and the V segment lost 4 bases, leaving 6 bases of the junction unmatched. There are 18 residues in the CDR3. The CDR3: CASSKRLAGGSNTGELFF. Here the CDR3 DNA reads TGTGCCAGCAGCAAACGACTAGCGGGGGGCTCGAACACCGGGGAGCTGTTTTTT. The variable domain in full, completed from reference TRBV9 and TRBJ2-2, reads DSGVTQTPKHLITATGQRVTLRCSPRSGDLSVYWYQQSLDQGLQFLIQYYNGEERAKGNILERFSAQQFPDLHSELNLSSLELGDSALYFCASSKRLAGGSNTGELFFGEGSRLTVL.

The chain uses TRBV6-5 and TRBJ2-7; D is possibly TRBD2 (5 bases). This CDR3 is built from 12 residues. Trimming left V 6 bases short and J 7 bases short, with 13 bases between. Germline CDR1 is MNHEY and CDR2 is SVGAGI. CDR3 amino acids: CASSHGGAEQYF. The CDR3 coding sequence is TGTGCCAGCAGCCACGGAGGTGCGGAGCAGTACTTC.

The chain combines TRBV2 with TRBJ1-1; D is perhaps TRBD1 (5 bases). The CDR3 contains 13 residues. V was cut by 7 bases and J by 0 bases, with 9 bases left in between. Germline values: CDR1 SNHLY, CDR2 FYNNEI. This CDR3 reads CASNRGVNTEAFF. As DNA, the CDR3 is TGTGCCAGCAACCGGGGGGTGAACACTGAAGCTTTCTTT.

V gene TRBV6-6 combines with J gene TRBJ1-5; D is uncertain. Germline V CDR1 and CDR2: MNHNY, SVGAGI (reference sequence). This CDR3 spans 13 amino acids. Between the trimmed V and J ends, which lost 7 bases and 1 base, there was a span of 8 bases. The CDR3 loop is CASMYGSNQPQHF. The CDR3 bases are TGTGCCAGCATGTACGGGAGCAATCAGCCCCAGCATTTT.

CDR3 residues: CARSRDNRDRAPFGHYGYTF. The CDR3 nucleotides are TGTGCCAGAAGCAGGGACAACCGGGACAGGGCCCCCTTTGGGCACTATGGCTACACCTTC. The chain recombines TRBV5-3 with TRBJ1-2; TRBD1 aligns across 9 bases. TRBV5-3 is classed as an ORF, of uncertain function. Unmatched junction bases numbered 22, after V lost 4 bases and J lost 3 bases. The CDR3 has 20 residues.

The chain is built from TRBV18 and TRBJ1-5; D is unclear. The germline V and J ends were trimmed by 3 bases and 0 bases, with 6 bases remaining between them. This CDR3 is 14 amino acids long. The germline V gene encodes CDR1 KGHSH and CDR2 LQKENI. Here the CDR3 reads CASSPSNSNQPQHF. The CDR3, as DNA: TGTGCCAGCTCACCTAGTAATAGCAATCAGCCCCAGCATTTT.

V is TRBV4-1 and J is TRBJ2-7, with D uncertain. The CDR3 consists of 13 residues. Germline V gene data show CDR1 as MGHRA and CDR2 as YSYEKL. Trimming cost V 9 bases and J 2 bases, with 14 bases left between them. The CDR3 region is CASGGVGAYEQYF. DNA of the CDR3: TGCGCCAGTGGTGGGGTCGGAGCCTACGAGCAGTACTTC.

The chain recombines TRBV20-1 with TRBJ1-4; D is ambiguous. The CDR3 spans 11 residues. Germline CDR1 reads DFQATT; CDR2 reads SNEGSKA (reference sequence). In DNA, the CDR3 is TGCAGCTGGCGTGCTAATGAAAAACTGTTTTTT. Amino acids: CSWRANEKLFF.

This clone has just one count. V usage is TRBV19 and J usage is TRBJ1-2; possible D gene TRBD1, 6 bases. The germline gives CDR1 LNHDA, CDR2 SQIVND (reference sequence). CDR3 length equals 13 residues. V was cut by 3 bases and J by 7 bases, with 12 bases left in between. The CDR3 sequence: CASSIRGAGGYTF. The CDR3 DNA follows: TGTGCCAGTAGTATCAGGGGCGCGGGTGGCTACACCTTC. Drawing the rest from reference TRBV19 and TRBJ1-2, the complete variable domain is DGGITQSPKYLFRKEGQNVTLSCEQNLNHDAMYWYRQDPGQGLRLIYYSQIVNDFQKGDIAEGYSVSREKKESFPLTVTSAQKNPTAFYLCASSIRGAGGYTFGSGTRLTVV.